This T cell receptor (beta chain) was found in a study of T-cell memory formation after mild COVID-19. Study-wide points: Several responding clones turned up in pre-infection memory, indicating that cross-reactive memory may have taken part.

TCRdb re-derived calls from the 5' RACE reads in MiXCR, one entry per CDR3 protein. The table records 150,000 to 200,000 distinct CDR3 sequences, around 21% of them present only once. In its sample, this clonotype was seen many times. Its cognate antigen is unknown. The CDR3 runs to 14 residues. The V end was cut by 1 base, the J end by 7 bases, with 11 bases between. Germline V gene data show CDR1 as MGHRA and CDR2 as YSYEKL. The chain links TRBV4-1 to TRBJ2-1; D perhaps matches TRBD2 (6 bases). Sequenced input: PBMCs or a T cell subset sorted from them (not recorded which). This TCR derives from an adult woman who had mild COVID-19 (a few samples of this study predate the infection). Cell type and time point are not known. The CDR3 loop is CASSQGRDLNEQFF. The CDR3 coding sequence is TGCGCCAGCAGCCAAGGGAGGGATTTGAATGAGCAGTTCTTC.